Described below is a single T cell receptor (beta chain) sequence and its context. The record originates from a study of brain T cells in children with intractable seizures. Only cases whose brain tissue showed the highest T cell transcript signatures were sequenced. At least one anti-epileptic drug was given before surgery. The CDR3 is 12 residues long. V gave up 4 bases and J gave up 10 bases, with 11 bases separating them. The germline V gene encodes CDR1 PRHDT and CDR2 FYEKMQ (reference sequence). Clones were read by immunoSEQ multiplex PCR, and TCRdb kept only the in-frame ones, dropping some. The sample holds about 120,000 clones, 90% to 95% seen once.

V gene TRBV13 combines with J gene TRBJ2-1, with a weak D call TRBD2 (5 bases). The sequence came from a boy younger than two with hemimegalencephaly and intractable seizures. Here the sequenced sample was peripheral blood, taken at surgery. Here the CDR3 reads CASSYRTSEQFF. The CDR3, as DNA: TGTGCCAGCAGCTACCGGACTTCCGAGCAGTTCTTC.